Presented here are 14 T cell receptor beta chains from one specimen sequenced in a study of cytomegalovirus exposure and HLA in healthy donors. In the PCR, 60 Vbeta and 13 Jbeta primers were used. Produced via immunoSEQ multiplex PCR; TCRdb's table is partial and in-frame only. The sample shows 160,000 or so clones, more than 65% of them seen only once. Sequencing was done on a sample of PBMCs. These receptors originate from a man between 18 and 35 years old in good health and CMV-seropositive.

This sequence joins TRBV29-1 and TRBJ1-1; D is uncertain. Germline values: CDR1 SQVTM, CDR2 ANQGSEA. The CDR3 covers 16 residues. Trimming left V 5 bases short and J 0 bases short, with 19 bases between. The CDR3 here is CSVLGSAGLMNTEAFF. CDR3 DNA: TGCAGCGTTCTAGGGTCAGCGGGCCTAATGAACACTGAAGCTTTCTTT.

J is TRBJ2-5 and V is TRBV15; 8 bases agree with TRBD1. Germline CDR1 reads LNHNV; CDR2 reads YYDKDF (reference sequence). The CDR3 totals 15 residues. Unmatched junction bases numbered 6, after V lost 1 base and J lost 5 bases. The CDR3 reads CATSRVDRVGETQYF. The CDR3 DNA reads TGTGCCACCAGCAGAGTGGACAGGGTTGGGGAGACCCAGTACTTC.

The chain recombines TRBV5-1 with TRBJ2-3; 9 bases fit TRBD2. Germline CDR1 and CDR2: SGHRS and YFSETQ. V shed 0 bases and J 1 base; nucleotides not matched to a gene: 0. The CDR3 contains 15 residues. CDR3 sequence: CASSLGTSGTDTQYF. The CDR3, as DNA: TGCGCCAGCAGCTTGGGGACTAGCGGCACAGATACGCAGTATTTT.

This chain connects TRBV30 to TRBJ2-5; D might be TRBD2 (5 bases). Germline V CDR1 and CDR2: GTSNPN, SVGIG (reference sequence). The V and J ends lost 2 bases and 6 bases respectively, with 13 bases between them. The CDR3 is made up of 13 amino acids. CDR3 nucleotides: TGTGCCTGGAGTTGGGCGTCCGGGAAGACCCAGTACTTC. It translates to CAWSWASGKTQYF.

The CDR3 is CASSKKGGDINTEAFF. The CDR3 DNA sequence: TGTGCCAGCAGCAAAAAGGGAGGAGACATTAACACTGAAGCTTTCTTT. This chain links TRBV21-1 with TRBJ1-1. TRBV21-1 is an annotated pseudogene. The CDR3 runs to 16 residues.

The V gene is TRBV15, the J gene TRBJ1-2; 7 nucleotides line up with TRBD1. The V segment lost 1 base and the J segment 5 bases; nucleotides outside the gene matches: 7. Germline CDR1 reads LNHNV; CDR2 reads YYDKDF (reference sequence). This CDR3 spans 15 amino acids. The CDR3: CATSRGQGGEYGYTF. The CDR3 bases are TGTGCCACCAGCAGAGGACAGGGTGGCGAATATGGCTACACCTTC.

The chain couples TRBV11-1 to TRBJ2-1, with D perhaps matching TRBD2 (7 bases). The CDR3 sequence is 15 residues long. Trimming took off 1 base at V and 5 bases at J, with 12 bases between the two ends. The germline CDR1 and CDR2 sequences are SGHAT and FQDESV (reference sequence). The CDR3 protein is CASSLGGGLHNEQFF. CDR3 coding DNA: TGTGCCAGCAGCTTAGGGGGGGGCCTACACAATGAGCAGTTCTTC.

This chain uses TRBV4-2 with TRBJ2-1; no clear D gene. V was clipped by 1 base and J by 0 bases, with 7 bases between them. The length of the CDR3 is 15 residues. Looked up from germline, CDR1 is LGHNA and CDR2 is YNFKEQ. The CDR3 sequence: CASSQALSSYNEQFF. Here the CDR3 DNA reads TGTGCCAGCAGCCAAGCTCTGAGCTCCTACAATGAGCAGTTCTTC.

CDR3 sequence (DNA): TGTGCCAGCAGCTTAGTTCCCAGGGATACGCAGTATTTT. It encodes CASSLVPRDTQYF. The V gene is TRBV7-9, the J gene TRBJ2-3, with unresolved D. The CDR3 loop spans 13 amino acids. Germline CDR1 and CDR2: SEHNR and FQNEAQ (reference sequence). Trimming stripped 1 base from V and 6 bases from J, with 8 bases between.

This chain links TRBV7-6 with TRBJ2-5, with 8 nucleotides matching TRBD1. There are 15 residues in the CDR3. Germline CDR1 SGHVS, CDR2 FNYEAQ. J gave up 3 bases and V 4 bases, and 7 bases lay outside the gene matches. The CDR3 nucleotides are TGTGCCAGCAGCTGGGGGCAGGGGGCAAAAGAGACCCAGTACTTC. It yields the protein CASSWGQGAKETQYF.

This chain connects TRBV19 to TRBJ1-6; unclear D gene. V was trimmed by 8 bases and J by 0 bases, leaving 14 bases between them. The CDR3 has 16 amino acids. Germline V gives CDR1 LNHDA, CDR2 SQIVND (reference sequence). The CDR3 nucleotides are TGTGCCAGTCGGAGGAGGTCAAGCTCCTATAATTCACCCCTCCACTTT. Protein product: CASRRRSSSYNSPLHF.

This clone was detected a few times. The junction departs from the called germline gene at one end, perhaps through a read error. This chain connects TRBV6-5 to TRBJ2-7, with D possibly being TRBD2 (7 bases). The length of the CDR3 is 12 residues. Germline CDR1 MNHEY, CDR2 SVGAGI. The CDR3 region has the DNA TGTGCCAGCAGTGAAAATAACAGGGCGGGGGAATTC. Translating it yields CASSENNRAGEF.

This chain links TRBV11-2 with TRBJ2-7; TRBD2 might be the D (6 bases). Germline V gene data show CDR1 as SGHAT and CDR2 as FQNNGV. V dropped 1 base and J dropped 6 bases, with 19 bases sitting between them. The CDR3 is made up of 16 amino acids. This CDR3 is CASSLGGGVTGGEQYF. CDR3 DNA: TGTGCCAGCAGCTTAGGAGGCGGGGTCACGGGCGGCGAGCAGTACTTC.

The gene calls are TRBV5-1 and TRBJ2-3; 8 nucleotides align to TRBD1. In germline, CDR1 is SGHRS, CDR2 YFSETQ. This CDR3 has 16 amino acids. Germline trimming cut 1 base from V and 1 base from J; bases unmatched to any gene: 5. The CDR3 protein is CASSLYGTGGTDTQYF. As DNA, the CDR3 is TGCGCCAGCAGCTTGTACGGGACAGGAGGCACAGATACGCAGTATTTT.